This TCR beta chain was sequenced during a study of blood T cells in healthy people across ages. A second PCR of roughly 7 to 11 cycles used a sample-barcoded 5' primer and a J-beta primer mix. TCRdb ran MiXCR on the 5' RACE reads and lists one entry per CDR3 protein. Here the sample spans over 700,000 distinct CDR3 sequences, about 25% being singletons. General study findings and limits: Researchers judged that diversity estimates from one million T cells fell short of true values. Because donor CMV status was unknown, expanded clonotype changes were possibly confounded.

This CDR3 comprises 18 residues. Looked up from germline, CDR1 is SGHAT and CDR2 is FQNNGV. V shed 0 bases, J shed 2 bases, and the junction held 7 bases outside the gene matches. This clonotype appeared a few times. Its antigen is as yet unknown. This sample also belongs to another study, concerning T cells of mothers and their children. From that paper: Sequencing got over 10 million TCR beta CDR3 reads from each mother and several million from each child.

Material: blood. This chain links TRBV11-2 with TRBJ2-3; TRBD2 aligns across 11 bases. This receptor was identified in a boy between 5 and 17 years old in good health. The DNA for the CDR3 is TGTGCCAGCAGCTTAGATTCTCTAGCGGGGGGATACACAGATACGCAGTATTTT. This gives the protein CASSLDSLAGGYTDTQYF. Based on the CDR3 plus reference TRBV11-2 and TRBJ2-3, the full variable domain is EAGVAQSPRYKIIEKRQSVAFWCNPISGHATLYWYQQILGQGPKLLIQFQNNGVVDDSQLPKDRFSAERLKGVDSTLKIQPAKLEDSAVYLCASSLDSLAGGYTDTQYFGPGTRLTVL.